Shown below are 27 T cell receptor beta chains from a single sample sequenced in a study of blood T cell repertoires in COVID-19 (TCRdb year 2020). Library preparation employed the immunoSEQ multiplex PCR assay. Drawn from immuneACCESS, this table holds only the in-frame rearrangements with V and J called that TCRdb kept. Clones are partly lost; checked studies trace under half to an unresolved V gene and leave the rest unexplained. Within this sample are 110,000 to 150,000 clones, with around 89% of them counted one time only. Together, the top ten hold roughly 2.9% of the sample. Sequencing used peripheral blood. The receptors were sampled from a man between 60 and 75 years old with active or convalescent COVID-19.

The chain links TRBV28 to TRBJ1-3; D is ambiguous. This CDR3 has 15 amino acids. V lost 3 bases to trimming and J lost 0 bases, with 9 bases between them. Germline CDR1 MDHEN, CDR2 SYDVKM. The CDR3 loop is CASSLTPSSGNTIYF. Here the CDR3 DNA reads TGTGCCAGCAGTTTGACACCGAGCTCTGGAAACACCATATATTTT.

This clone showed up just once. The chain combines TRBV11-2 with TRBJ2-7; tentative D call: TRBD1 (5 bases). Trimming cost V 6 bases and J 7 bases, with 16 bases left between them. This CDR3 has 13 residues. The germline V gene encodes CDR1 SGHAT and CDR2 FQNNGV. The DNA for the CDR3 is TGTGCCAGCAGTTCCCAGCCAGGGATTGAGCAGTACTTC. Protein sequence: CASSSQPGIEQYF.

This chain joins TRBV20-1 and TRBJ1-1, with D unclear. This CDR3 region has 10 residues. V lost 3 bases and J 6 bases, leaving 5 bases between the germline ends. The germline V gene has CDR1 DFQATT and CDR2 SNEGSKA (reference sequence). In DNA form, the CDR3 reads TGCAGTGCTAGTGGCGCTGAAGCTTTCTTT. Protein product: CSASGAEAFF.

The CDR3 loop reads CAWTSGGMAEQYF. As DNA, the CDR3 is TGTGCCTGGACGTCAGGGGGCATGGCCGAGCAGTACTTC. The chain joins TRBV30 to TRBJ2-7, with TRBD1 matching over 8 bases. The CDR3 spans 13 residues. V gave up 4 bases and J gave up 6 bases; unmatched junction bases: 8. Germline V gene lookup returns CDR1 GTSNPN and CDR2 SVGIG (reference sequence).

CDR3 protein: CASRASGYLYLPLEQYF. In nucleotides, the CDR3 is TGTGCCAGCAGGGCTAGCGGGTACCTGTACCTCCCTCTAGAGCAGTACTTC. This chain connects TRBV7-2 to TRBJ2-7; 8 nucleotides match TRBD2. The CDR3 runs 17 residues. Looked up from germline, CDR1 is SGHTA and CDR2 is FQGNSA. V lost 6 bases, J lost 7 bases, and 20 bases stayed unmatched.

The chain uses TRBV7-2 and TRBJ2-3, with 12 bases fitting TRBD2. The CDR3 is 17 residues long. The germline CDR1 and CDR2 sequences are SGHTA and FQGNSA. J gave up 4 bases and V 4 bases, and 9 bases lay outside the gene matches. CDR3 sequence: CASSSLLLAGGADTQYF. CDR3 DNA sequence: TGTGCCAGCAGCTCGCTATTACTAGCGGGGGGCGCAGATACGCAGTATTTT.

This chain connects TRBV28 to TRBJ1-5, with D unresolved. V was clipped by 10 bases and J by 1 base, with 8 bases between them. The CDR3 loop spans 12 amino acids. Germline V gives CDR1 MDHEN, CDR2 SYDVKM. CDR3 loop: CANAGSNQPQHF. The CDR3 region has the DNA TGTGCCAACGCGGGCAGCAATCAGCCCCAGCATTTT.

The chain recombines TRBV27 with TRBJ1-4; D gene unclear. The CDR3 consists of 15 residues. The V gene's germline CDR1 is MNHEY and CDR2 SMNVEV (reference sequence). V lost 5 bases and J lost 4, with 14 bases in between. Written as DNA, the CDR3 is TGTGCCAGCAGTCCCCGAGGCGCGAATAATGAAAAACTGTTTTTT. Its translation: CASSPRGANNEKLFF.

This sequence joins TRBV4-2 and TRBJ2-3; TRBD2 agrees at 9 bases. The CDR3 runs to 15 residues. V gave up 4 bases and J gave up 4 bases; unmatched junction bases: 6. CDR1 is LGHNA, CDR2 YNFKEQ, per germline. The CDR3, as DNA: TGTGCCAGCAGCCGATCAGCGGGGGGTCCAGATACGCAGTATTTT. Its protein is CASSRSAGGPDTQYF.

V usage is TRBV19 and J usage is TRBJ1-5; 7 bases fit TRBD1. After removal of 7 bases from V and 0 bases from J, the junction contained 6 bases not matched to a gene. The CDR3 is made up of 15 amino acids. Germline CDR1 LNHDA, CDR2 SQIVND (reference sequence). In DNA form, the CDR3 reads TGTGCCAGTACCTGGGACAGAAATAGCAATCAGCCCCAGCATTTT. Translated: CASTWDRNSNQPQHF. Variable domain in full (rest from reference TRBV19 and TRBJ1-5): DGGITQSPKYLFRKEGQNVTLSCEQNLNHDAMYWYRQDPGQGLRLIYYSQIVNDFQKGDIAEGYSVSREKKESFPLTVTSAQKNPTAFYLCASTWDRNSNQPQHFGDGTRLSIL.

A few counts support this clone. The J gene is TRBJ1-5, the V gene TRBV11-2; no clear D gene. Germline V gives CDR1 SGHAT, CDR2 FQNNGV. The CDR3 spans 15 residues. Trimming stripped 4 bases from V and 3 bases from J, with 13 bases between. The CDR3 loop reads CASSSERGPNQPQHF. CDR3 DNA sequence: TGTGCCAGCAGCTCCGAACGTGGCCCCAATCAGCCCCAGCATTTT.

The sample holds one count of this clone. The chain carries TRBV5-1 and TRBJ2-5; a possible D gene is TRBD2 (7 bases). The germline CDR1 and CDR2 sequences are SGHRS and YFSETQ. This CDR3 is built from 14 residues. Trimming removed 2 bases at V and 5 bases at J, with 13 bases between. Written as DNA, the CDR3 is TGCGCCAGCAGCTTCGGGGGGCAGGAGGAGACCCAGTACTTC. Translated: CASSFGGQEETQYF.

The genes are TRBV28 and TRBJ1-5; tentatively, D is TRBD1 (6 bases). Germline V gene lookup returns CDR1 MDHEN and CDR2 SYDVKM. The CDR3 runs 13 residues. V lost 6 bases and J lost 7, with 13 bases in between. The CDR3 reads CASRYRERQPQHF. For the CDR3, the DNA is TGTGCCAGCAGATACAGGGAGAGGCAGCCCCAGCATTTT.

The V and J genes are TRBV4-3 and TRBJ2-3; TRBD2 might be the D (6 bases). Per germline, CDR1 LGHNA and CDR2 YSLEER. CDR3 length: 15 amino acids. V was clipped by 2 bases and J by 3 bases, with 12 bases between them. CDR3 sequence reads: CASSQSSAATDTQYF. The CDR3 nucleotides are TGCGCCAGCAGCCAATCTAGCGCGGCAACAGATACGCAGTATTTT.

The rearrangement joins TRBV19 to TRBJ2-6; 10 nucleotides line up with TRBD2. Trimming cost V 5 bases and J 2 bases; bases outside gene matches: 12. In germline, CDR1 is LNHDA, CDR2 SQIVND (reference sequence). This CDR3 region has 19 residues. The CDR3 sequence: CASSSTASGRMAGANVLTF. The CDR3 nucleotides are TGTGCCAGTAGTTCAACGGCTAGCGGGAGAATGGCTGGGGCCAACGTCCTGACTTTC.

The V call is TRBV19, the J call TRBJ2-1, with 10 bases fitting TRBD2. V was clipped by 7 bases and J by 5 bases; unmatched bases: 8. CDR1 LNHDA and CDR2 SQIVND come from the germline V gene (reference sequence). The CDR3 is 15 amino acids. The CDR3: CASTSGLAVHNEQFF. In DNA form, the CDR3 reads TGTGCCAGTACGTCAGGACTAGCGGTACACAATGAGCAGTTCTTC. Full variable domain (rest looked up from reference TRBV19 and TRBJ2-1): DGGITQSPKYLFRKEGQNVTLSCEQNLNHDAMYWYRQDPGQGLRLIYYSQIVNDFQKGDIAEGYSVSREKKESFPLTVTSAQKNPTAFYLCASTSGLAVHNEQFFGPGTRLTVL.

CDR3 residues: CAIRGTGGRYEQYF. In nucleotides, the CDR3 is TGTGCCATCAGAGGGACAGGGGGCAGGTACGAGCAGTACTTC. This rearrangement joins TRBV10-3 to TRBJ2-7, with 12 bases lining up with TRBD1. In germline, CDR1 is ENHRY, CDR2 SYGVKD. The CDR3 runs to 14 residues. Losses at the gene ends were 6 bases for V and 4 bases for J; bases not matched to a gene: 4.

This rearrangement joins TRBV7-2 to TRBJ2-3; possible D gene TRBD2, 5 bases. The CDR3 length is 14 residues. Trimming stripped 1 base from V and 4 bases from J, with 9 bases between. Germline V gene data show CDR1 as SGHTA and CDR2 as FQGNSA. CDR3 protein: CASSLGTSPDTQYF. The DNA of the CDR3 is TGTGCCAGCAGCTTAGGGACTTCTCCAGATACGCAGTATTTT.

This clone was found a few times. V usage is TRBV18 and J usage is TRBJ1-1, with a possible D match to TRBD1 (5 bases). CDR3 length equals 13 residues. V was cut by 5 bases and J by 3 bases, with 10 bases left in between. Germline V lookup: CDR1 KGHSH, CDR2 LQKENI. The CDR3 coding sequence is TGTGCCAGCTCATTTCAAGGGGACACTGAAGCTTTCTTT. It yields the protein CASSFQGDTEAFF.

The V call is TRBV9, the J call TRBJ2-3, with 7 bases fitting TRBD2. The CDR3 sequence is 16 residues long. CDR1 and CDR2 from the germline V gene are SGDLS and YYNGEE. V gave up 0 bases and J gave up 5 bases; unmatched junction bases: 9. The CDR3 DNA sequence: TGTGCCAGCAGCGTAGTTTCTAGCGGCCGGGGAGATACGCAGTATTTT. Translating it yields CASSVVSSGRGDTQYF. Based on the CDR3 plus reference TRBV9 and TRBJ2-3, the full variable domain is DSGVTQTPKHLITATGQRVTLRCSPRSGDLSVYWYQQSLDQGLQFLIQYYNGEERAKGNILERFSAQQFPDLHSELNLSSLELGDSALYFCASSVVSSGRGDTQYFGPGTRLTVL.

The rearrangement uses TRBV9 and TRBJ2-3; D is ambiguous. Germline V gene sequence: CDR1 SGDLS, CDR2 YYNGEE. The CDR3 consists of 13 residues. Between the trimmed V and J ends, which lost 4 bases and 4 bases, there was a span of 10 bases. In DNA, the CDR3 is TGTGCCAGCAGCCTCTCCCCCTCAGATACGCAGTATTTT. It yields the protein CASSLSPSDTQYF.

This clone was seen a single time. The chain joins TRBV2 to TRBJ2-1; TRBD1 might be the D (6 bases). The CDR3 extends over 15 amino acids. V lost 5 bases to trimming and J lost 4 bases, with 15 bases between them. The germline V gene encodes CDR1 SNHLY and CDR2 FYNNEI. The CDR3 reads CASSPDRRSYNEQFF. In nucleotides, the CDR3 is TGTGCCAGCAGTCCGGACAGAAGAAGTTACAATGAGCAGTTCTTC.

The gene calls are TRBV5-1 and TRBJ2-7; the match to TRBD2 covers 13 bases. This CDR3 contains 16 residues. Germline CDR1 reads SGHRS; CDR2 reads YFSETQ. Trimming took 0 bases from V and 9 from J; bases not matched to a gene: 9. The CDR3 bases are TGCGCCAGCAGCTTGGACCGGGGACTAGCGGGATTGAGGCAGTACTTC. Protein: CASSLDRGLAGLRQYF. The full variable domain, in which reference TRBV5-1 and TRBJ2-7 provide the parts outside the CDR3, is KAGVTQTPRYLIKTRGQQVTLSCSPISGHRSVSWYQQTPGQGLQFLFEYFSETQRNKGNFPGRFSGRQFSNSRSEMNVSTLELGDSALYLCASSLDRGLAGLRQYFGPGTRLTVT.

J is TRBJ2-5 and V is TRBV30; D not certain. The CDR3 contains 14 residues. Germline CDR1 reads GTSNPN; CDR2 reads SVGIG (reference sequence). Trimming removed 2 bases at V and 5 bases at J, with 15 bases between. Here the CDR3 reads CAWSFLGLLETQYF. Written as DNA, the CDR3 is TGTGCCTGGAGTTTCCTGGGCCTCCTGGAGACCCAGTACTTC.

The V and J genes are TRBV28 and TRBJ1-1; maybe TRBD1 (5 bases). CDR1 and CDR2 from the germline V gene are MDHEN and SYDVKM. Between the trimmed V and J ends, which lost 3 bases and 4 bases, there was a span of 15 bases. The CDR3 consists of 15 residues. CDR3 in DNA: TGTGCCAGCAGTTTCTCAGGGTCGCGAAGCACTGAAGCTTTCTTT. Amino acids: CASSFSGSRSTEAFF.

This clone was detected only once. V is TRBV2 and J is TRBJ1-2; 12 bases align to TRBD1. Germline-derived CDR1 and CDR2 are SNHLY and FYNNEI. The CDR3 is made up of 18 amino acids. The ends lost 1 base at V and 7 bases at J; junction bases unmatched: 13. CDR3 nucleotide sequence: TGTGCCAGCAGTGAAGGTCGGGGACAGGGGGCAGTAACTGGTGGCTACACCTTC. It specifies CASSEGRGQGAVTGGYTF.

In DNA form, the CDR3 reads TGTGCCAGCAGCGTCGGCCAGGGAACTGGGGCCAACGTCCTGACTTTC. Its translation: CASSVGQGTGANVLTF. The chain joins TRBV9 to TRBJ2-6; TRBD1 might be the D (5 bases). The germline CDR1 and CDR2 sequences are SGDLS and YYNGEE. The V end was cut by 2 bases, the J end by 2 bases, with 11 bases between. The CDR3 totals 16 residues.